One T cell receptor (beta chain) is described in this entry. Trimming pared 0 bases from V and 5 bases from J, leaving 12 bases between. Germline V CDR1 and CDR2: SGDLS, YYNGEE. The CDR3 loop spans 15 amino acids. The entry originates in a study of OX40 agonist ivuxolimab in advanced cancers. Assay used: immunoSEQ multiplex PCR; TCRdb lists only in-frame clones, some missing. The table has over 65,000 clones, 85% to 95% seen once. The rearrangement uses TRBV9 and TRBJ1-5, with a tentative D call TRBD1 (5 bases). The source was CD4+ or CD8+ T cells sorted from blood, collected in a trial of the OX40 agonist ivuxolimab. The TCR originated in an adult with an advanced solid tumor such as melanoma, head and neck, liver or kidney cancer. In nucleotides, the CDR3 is TGTGCCAGCAGCGTAGAGGGCAGGGCGGATCAGCCCCAGCATTTT. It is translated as CASSVEGRADQPQHF. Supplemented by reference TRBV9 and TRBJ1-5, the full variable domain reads DSGVTQTPKHLITATGQRVTLRCSPRSGDLSVYWYQQSLDQGLQFLIQYYNGEERAKGNILERFSAQQFPDLHSELNLSSLELGDSALYFCASSVEGRADQPQHFGDGTRLSIL.